What follows is one TCR beta chain and its context. The antigen it binds to is not known. There are no base qualities to consult, and no much larger clone falls within one base. The germline V gene specifies MGHRA as CDR1 and YSYEKL as CDR2. V drops 4 bases and J drops 4 bases, leaving 11 bases in between. CDR3 length: 13 amino acids, cysteine to phenylalanine. The CDR3 DNA has 39 bases and is translated from base 1. The data were obtained in a study of vaccination effects on CD4 cells after COVID-19 (dated by TCRdb to between 2021 and 2022). General notes on the study: Each participant received two doses of an mRNA SARS-CoV-2 vaccine, either BNT162b2 or mRNA-1273. A total of 9 to 11 COVID-19 convalescent patients and a handful of SARS-CoV-2-naive healthy vaccine recipients were included in the full study. Cultures from other donors in the study were sequenced with the Oncomine TCR Beta short-read assay on an Illumina iSeq 100. The study compared SARS-CoV-2 spike-specific CD4+ TCR repertoires before and after mRNA vaccination in COVID-19 convalescent patients and infection-naive vaccine recipients.

What the authors observed across the whole study: Limitations of the study were the small number of convalescent patients and the absence of early post-infection timepoints. Among healthy vaccine recipients, nearly all vaccine-induced clones were SARS-CoV-2 mono-reactive, and only 1 of 255 was cross-reactive with common cold coronaviruses. At late post-vaccination timepoints, both infection-induced and vaccine-induced clones showed marked clonal contraction, consistent with waning T cell responses.

Library generation was performed with the immunoSEQ multiplex PCR assay. TCR beta CDR3 sequencing was performed on DNA from the cultured, isolated CD4+ T cells. The study's processing was this. The analysis removed non-productive TCR sequences, trimmed reads to the CDR3 region, and retained only CDR3s that were 7 or more amino acids long. Antigen-specific clonotypes were identified with the MANAFEST web app by comparing expansion in peptide wells against reference cultures. To count as positive, a clone had to show expansion at FDR<0.05 compared with the reference and with all other wells, an odds ratio above 5, and a frequency above 0.1% in two replicate wells. A clonotype was called cross-reactive if it was significantly expanded both in SARS-CoV-2 spike wells and in at least one common cold coronavirus spike condition. CDR3 similarity was assessed by Levenshtein distance using the stringdist R package, and unrooted trees were constructed with ape in R 3.6.1. Drawn from immuneACCESS, this table holds only the in-frame rearrangements with V and J called that TCRdb kept. Clones are partly lost; checked studies trace under half to an unresolved V gene and leave the rest unexplained. V, J and clone size are those of that table, while D and trimming were read from the DNA. Within this sample are around 23,000 clones, with over 60% of them counted one time only. The top ten clones comprise 9% to 12% of the sample.

The ViraFEST assay stimulated PBMC with viral peptide pools and then used TCR sequencing to identify antigen-specific CD4+ T cell clonotypes by expansion. After around 10 days of culture, CD4+ T cells were isolated with the EasySep CD4+ T cell isolation kit. The absence of prior SARS-CoV-2 infection in healthy vaccine recipients was confirmed by negative nucleocapsid antibodies before and after vaccination. Each well held two million PBMC cultured in IMDM containing approximately 5.3% human AB serum, 9.5 to 10 IU/ml IL-2 and gentamicin, along with 8 to 10 ug/ml peptides. Half of the culture medium was replaced with fresh IL-2-containing medium on days 3 and 7. Unless otherwise noted, each peptide stimulation condition was cultured in triplicate wells. Using Ficoll-Paque Plus gradient centrifugation, PBMC were separated from whole blood and then either used fresh or cryopreserved at -140C. The overlapping peptide pools covered the spike proteins of SARS-CoV-2 as well as those of the common cold coronaviruses HCoV-NL63, HCoV-OC43 and HCoV-229E. The QIAamp micro DNA kit was used to extract genomic DNA from the cultured CD4+ T cells.

The rearrangement joined TRBV4-1 to TRBJ2-7, and possibly TRBD1, on 6 matching bases. The source of this sequence is a human donor who received a COVID-19 vaccine. Source: CD4+ T cells from PBMCs cultured with HCoV-NL63 spike peptides, taken before COVID-19 vaccination. Read against the paper, the sample's cell subset or site label means: HCoV-NL63 spike overlapping peptide pool stimulation. The DNA sequence follows: TGCGCCAGCAGCCTTGAGACAGGATACGAGCAGTACTTC. This sequence encodes CASSLETGYEQYF.